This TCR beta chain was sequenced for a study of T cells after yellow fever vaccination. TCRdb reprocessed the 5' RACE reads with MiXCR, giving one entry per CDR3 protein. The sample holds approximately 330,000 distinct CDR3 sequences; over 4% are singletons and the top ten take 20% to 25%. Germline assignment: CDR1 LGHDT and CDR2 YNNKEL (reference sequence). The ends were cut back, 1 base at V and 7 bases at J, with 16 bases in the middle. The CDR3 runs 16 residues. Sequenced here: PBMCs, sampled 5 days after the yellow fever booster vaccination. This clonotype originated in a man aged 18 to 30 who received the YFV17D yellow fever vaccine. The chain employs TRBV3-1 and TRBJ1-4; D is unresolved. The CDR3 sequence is CASSQALGLTVEKLFF. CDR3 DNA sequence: TGTGCCAGCAGCCAAGCCCTAGGGTTGACGGTTGAAAAACTGTTTTTT.